The 14 T cell receptor beta chains reported below all come from one sample, sequenced in a study of blood T cell repertoires in COVID-19 (dated by TCRdb to 2020 to 2021). Library generation was performed with the immunoSEQ multiplex PCR assay. TCRdb took this table from immuneACCESS and kept in-frame rearrangements with V and J called. Such tables lack part of the clones; where checked against another copy, unresolved V genes explain under half of the gap, and the rest is unexplained. The sample table contains about 280,000 clones; only one count was recorded for roughly 90% of them. The ten largest account for 0.85% to 0.95% of the sample. The sample consisted of peripheral blood. These receptors all stem from a woman between 40 and 50 years old who had recovered from COVID-19.

The chain links TRBV4-1 to TRBJ1-2, with unresolved D. From germline, CDR1 is MGHRA and CDR2 YSYEKL. This CDR3 comprises 13 residues. Trimming took 3 bases from V and 3 from J, leaving 8 bases between them. The DNA of the CDR3 is TGCGCCAGCAGCCAGGAGCTCCACTATGGCTACACCTTC. Protein sequence: CASSQELHYGYTF.

This clone was seen just once. V usage is TRBV30 and J usage is TRBJ2-5; D unclear. Germline loops: CDR1 GTSNPN, CDR2 SVGIG (reference sequence). Trimming left V 3 bases short and J 2 bases short, with 7 bases between. The CDR3 runs 12 residues. The CDR3 reads CAWRLLQETQYF. DNA for the CDR3: TGTGCCTGGAGACTACTACAAGAGACCCAGTACTTC. Filled out from reference TRBV30 and TRBJ2-5, the complete variable domain reads SQTIHQWPATLVQPVGSPLSLECTVEGTSNPNLYWYRQAAGRGLQLLFYSVGIGQISSEVPQNLSASRPQDRQFILSSKKLLLSDSGFYLCAWRLLQETQYFGPGTRLLVL.

The rearrangement joins TRBV11-3 to TRBJ2-1, with TRBD1 as a possible D gene (5 bases). The CDR3 totals 15 residues. Germline assignment: CDR1 SGHNT and CDR2 YENEEA. V was shortened by 5 bases and J by 2 bases, with 13 bases between the two germline ends. Written as DNA, the CDR3 is TGTGCCAGCAGCCTTAAGGGGTTGACCTACAATGAGCAGTTCTTC. Protein: CASSLKGLTYNEQFF. The complete variable domain, with remaining parts taken from reference TRBV11-3 and TRBJ2-1, reads EAGVVQSPRYKIIEKKQPVAFWCNPISGHNTLYWYLQNLGQGPELLIRYENEEAVDDSQLPKDRFSAERLKGVDSTLKIQPAELGDSAVYLCASSLKGLTYNEQFFGPGTRLTVL.

This clone appeared a few times. V is TRBV19 and J is TRBJ1-1; the match to TRBD1 covers 7 bases. V shed 4 bases and J 0 bases; nucleotides not matched to a gene: 5. Germline V gene data show CDR1 as LNHDA and CDR2 as SQIVND (reference sequence). CDR3 length equals 15 residues. Written as DNA, the CDR3 is TGTGCCAGTAGTAAACAGGGGACCTTGAACACTGAAGCTTTCTTT. This sequence encodes CASSKQGTLNTEAFF. The full variable domain, completed using reference TRBV19 and TRBJ1-1, is DGGITQSPKYLFRKEGQNVTLSCEQNLNHDAMYWYRQDPGQGLRLIYYSQIVNDFQKGDIAEGYSVSREKKESFPLTVTSAQKNPTAFYLCASSKQGTLNTEAFFGQGTRLTVV.

The V call is TRBV5-1, the J call TRBJ2-5; no definite D call. CDR1 and CDR2 from the germline V gene are SGHRS and YFSETQ. The CDR3 runs to 12 residues. Trimming shortened V by 4 bases and J by 4 bases, and 8 bases separated the two germline ends. This CDR3 reads CASSLTLETQYF. CDR3 bases: TGCGCCAGCAGCCTAACCCTAGAGACCCAGTACTTC.

This clone has just one count. The gene calls are TRBV28 and TRBJ1-5; the D gene is possibly TRBD1 (6 bases). V was trimmed by 8 bases and J by 4 bases, leaving 9 bases between them. Germline V gives CDR1 MDHEN, CDR2 SYDVKM. CDR3 size: 12 residues. CDR3 bases: TGTGCCAGCTGGCAGGGGAATCAGCCCCAGCATTTT. Amino acids: CASWQGNQPQHF.

This sequence joins TRBV6-5 and TRBJ2-1; 10 nucleotides align to TRBD1. V trimming: 11 bases; J trimming: 5 bases; junction bases outside the gene matches: 9. Looked up from germline, CDR1 is MNHEY and CDR2 is SVGAGI. The CDR3 sequence is 14 residues long. The CDR3 sequence is CAAGGTGDHNEQFF. The CDR3 bases are TGTGCCGCCGGGGGGACAGGGGACCACAATGAGCAGTTCTTC.

This chain connects TRBV28 to TRBJ2-2, with 10 positions matching TRBD1. The ends lost 5 bases at V and 4 bases at J; junction bases unmatched: 7. The CDR3 extends over 16 amino acids. Germline values: CDR1 MDHEN, CDR2 SYDVKM. The chain's CDR3 is CASSRDRGRVTGELFF. CDR3 nucleotides: TGTGCCAGCAGTAGAGACAGGGGGCGGGTCACCGGGGAGCTGTTTTTT.

The chain recombines TRBV19 with TRBJ2-7; no definite D call. This CDR3 region has 15 residues. The V end was cut by 6 bases, the J end by 7 bases, with 22 bases between. Germline V gene lookup returns CDR1 LNHDA and CDR2 SQIVND (reference sequence). CDR3 residues: CASSQPQTPVKEQYF. The CDR3 nucleotides are TGTGCCAGTAGCCAACCCCAGACTCCTGTCAAAGAGCAGTACTTC. The full variable domain, with the rest looked up from reference TRBV19 and TRBJ2-7, is DGGITQSPKYLFRKEGQNVTLSCEQNLNHDAMYWYRQDPGQGLRLIYYSQIVNDFQKGDIAEGYSVSREKKESFPLTVTSAQKNPTAFYLCASSQPQTPVKEQYFGPGTRLTVT.

The chain uses TRBV5-8 and TRBJ2-5; D is uncertain. The CDR3 loop spans 14 amino acids. Trimming pared 0 bases from V and 1 base from J, leaving 7 bases between. CDR1 SGHTS and CDR2 YDEGEE come from the germline V gene. CDR3 sequence reads: CASSLGRFQETQYF. CDR3 nucleotides: TGTGCCAGCAGCTTGGGGCGGTTCCAAGAGACCCAGTACTTC.

This chain connects TRBV11-3 to TRBJ2-1; D perhaps matches TRBD2 (6 bases). The CDR3 extends over 16 amino acids. Trimming cost V 5 bases and J 6 bases, with 20 bases left between them. From germline, CDR1 is SGHNT and CDR2 YENEEA. CDR3 region: CASSPGVTGESNEQFF. The DNA for the CDR3 is TGTGCCAGCAGCCCAGGAGTAACGGGAGAGAGCAATGAGCAGTTCTTC.

This clone was observed a few times. The genes are TRBV6-6 and TRBJ1-1; no reliable D call. The CDR3 is 15 residues long. The germline V gene has CDR1 MNHNY and CDR2 SVGAGI (reference sequence). The germline V and J ends were trimmed by 2 bases and 1 base, with 11 bases remaining between them. CDR3 in amino acids: CASSYDRVTNTEAFF. In nucleotides, the CDR3 is TGTGCCAGCAGTTACGACCGGGTTACGAACACTGAAGCTTTCTTT.

In its sample, this clone was seen once. This rearrangement joins TRBV19 to TRBJ1-6; TRBD1 might be the D (6 bases). CDR1 is LNHDA and CDR2 is SQIVND in the germline V gene (reference sequence). This CDR3 has 16 amino acids. V was clipped by 3 bases and J by 10 bases, with 19 bases between them. CDR3 sequence: CASSMGAGPIGSPLHF. The CDR3 DNA reads TGTGCCAGTAGTATGGGGGCAGGACCGATAGGCTCACCCCTCCACTTT.

V and J are TRBV6-6 and TRBJ1-2; D may be TRBD1 (5 bases). From germline, CDR1 is MNHNY and CDR2 SVGAGI (reference sequence). The CDR3 spans 15 residues. V was pared by 7 bases and J by 6 bases, with 21 bases between. CDR3 sequence reads: CASTVSPWGVNGYTF. The CDR3 nucleotides read TGTGCCAGCACCGTCAGCCCCTGGGGGGTGAATGGCTACACCTTC.